A selection of T cell receptor beta chains follows, all from one sample in a study of T-cell reconstitution after alpha-beta-depleted transplantation in children. Via MiXCR, TCRdb re-called the PCR reads, giving one row per CDR3 protein. The sample holds some 840,000 distinct CDR3 sequences; 15% to 20% are singletons and the top ten take approximately 5%. Sequenced here: PBMCs, mostly from graft donor cells, sampled 360 days after TCRalphabeta/CD19-depleted stem cell transplant. The receptors derive from a male patient younger than 18 who had a stem cell transplant for acute lymphoblastic leukemia, so the T cells may come from the graft donor. Each CDR3 is given with its conserved first and last residue. The D gene is left open where the match is weak. Only some rows state a clone size, as once, few, many or a class for expanded clones.

>TRBD1|TRBJ1-3|NA|TRBV20-1
TGCAGTGCGCGGACAGGGTTTTATGGAAACACCATATATTTT
CSARTGFYGNTIYF
>NA|TRBJ1-3|many|TRBV6-5
TGTGCCAGCAGTTACTCCCTGGCAGGGCCTGGAAACACCATATATTTT
CASSYSLAGPGNTIYF
>NA|TRBJ1-1|NA|TRBV7-6
TGTGCCAGCAGCTTAATCGATGTGAACACTGAAGCTTTCTTT
CASSLIDVNTEAFF
>NA|TRBJ2-2|few|TRBV5-1
TGCGCCAGCAGCAGACGGGACATCCGCCCGAACACCGGGGAGCTGTTTTTT
CASSRRDIRPNTGELFF
>NA|TRBJ2-3|many|TRBV7-8
TGTGCCAGCAGCTTTCGGCCCGACCCCGTTCCAGATACGCAGTATTTT
CASSFRPDPVPDTQYF
>NA|TRBJ2-4|NA|TRBV9
TGTGCCAGCAGCCCTCGGAGGGGGAATCTAGCCAAAAACATTCAGTACTTC
CASSPRRGNLAKNIQYF
>TRBD2|TRBJ2-1|many|TRBV20-1
TGCAGTTGGACTAGCGGGAAGAGCTCCTACAATGAGCAGTTCTTC
CSWTSGKSSYNEQFF
>TRBD2|TRBJ2-7|few|TRBV7-9
TGTGCCAGCAGCCTGGGACTAGCGAGCCCCTACGAGCAGTACTTC
CASSLGLASPYEQYF
>NA|TRBJ2-4|few|TRBV18
TGTGCCAGCTCACAAGGGAGAGCCAAAAACATTCAGTACTTC
CASSQGRAKNIQYF
>TRBD2|TRBJ2-2|many|TRBV7-2
TGTGCCAGCGGGTGGACTAGTTTGAACACCGGGGAGCTGTTTTTT
CASGWTSLNTGELFF
>NA|TRBJ2-3|few|TRBV3-1
TGTGCCAGCAGCCGCTTACGGGAGCGCCCAGATACGCAGTATTTT
CASSRLRERPDTQYF
>TRBD1|TRBJ1-1|NA|TRBV27
TGTGCCAGCAGTCTACAAGGACAGGGGTGGACTGAAGCTTTCTTT
CASSLQGQGWTEAFF
>NA|TRBJ2-3|NA|TRBV5-4
TGTGCCAGCAGCTTGGAGGCAGGCAGATTCACAGATACGCAGTATTTT
CASSLEAGRFTDTQYF
>TRBD1|TRBJ2-2|few|TRBV27
TGTGCCAGCAGTCTACAGGGGGTCACCGGGGAGCTGTTTTTT
CASSLQGVTGELFF
>TRBD2|TRBJ2-3|many|TRBV7-2
TGTGCCAGCAGCTTAGCGGCGACTAGCAGGGATACGCAGTATTTT
CASSLAATSRDTQYF
>NA|TRBJ2-3|many|TRBV7-9
TGTGCCAGCAGCTTGGGCCCCGGGTCCCTGAGGACAGATACGCAGTATTTT
CASSLGPGSLRTDTQYF
>NA|TRBJ2-2|NA|TRBV11-2
TGTGCCAGCAGCTTGTCGAGATCCACCGGGGAGCTGTTTTTT
CASSLSRSTGELFF
>NA|TRBJ2-7|few|TRBV5-5
TGTGCCAGCAGCTTGCAGGCTGAGCAGTACTTC
CASSLQAEQYF
>NA|TRBJ1-2|few|TRBV4-1
TGCGCCAGCAGCCAAGGGGTTAACTATGGCTACACCTTC
CASSQGVNYGYTF
>NA|TRBJ2-2|NA|TRBV20-1
TGCAGTGCCCAGAGGGATGCCCCGAACACCGGGGAGCTGTTTTTT
CSAQRDAPNTGELFF
>NA|TRBJ1-1|once|TRBV6-2/TRBV6-3
TGTGCCAGCAGTAACAGGGTAGAGGCTGAAGCTTTCTTT
CASSNRVEAEAFF
>NA|TRBJ1-1|NA|TRBV6-5
TGTGCCAGCAGTTATTCGCCGGGGAATGAAGCTTTCTTT
CASSYSPGNEAFF
>NA|TRBJ2-3|NA|TRBV5-1
TGCGCCAGCAGCTTGGGACATTCTAGCACAGATACGCAGTATTTT
CASSLGHSSTDTQYF
>NA|TRBJ2-1|NA|TRBV18
TGTGCCAGCTCACCAAGGGGGGCGAGCTCCTACAATGAGCAGTTCTTC
CASSPRGASSYNEQFF
>NA|TRBJ2-7|few|TRBV7-6
TGTGCCAGCAGCTTAGGCTCTCAGGGCTACGAGCAGTACTTC
CASSLGSQGYEQYF
>NA|TRBJ2-5|NA|TRBV5-5
TGTGCCAGCAGCTTGGGGGGGACGCATGGGACCCAGTACTTC
CASSLGGTHGTQYF
>NA|TRBJ2-1|NA|TRBV3-1
TGTGCCAGCAGCCAAGATCCAAGGGGCGGGGCCTACAATGAGCAGTTCTTC
CASSQDPRGGAYNEQFF
>NA|TRBJ2-1|NA|TRBV29-1
TGCAGCGTTGGTTATACCTACAATGAGCAGTTCTTC
CSVGYTYNEQFF
>TRBD2|TRBJ2-1|few|TRBV5-1
TGCGCCAGCAGCTTACCCGGACTAGCGGATTGGGGTGAGCAGTTCTTC
CASSLPGLADWGEQFF
>TRBD1|TRBJ2-1|few|TRBV6-1
TGTGCCAGCAGTGAAGAGACAGGGAGACCCCTTGAGCAGTTCTTC
CASSEETGRPLEQFF
>TRBD1|TRBJ2-2|NA|TRBV27
TGTGCCAGCACCGCTGACAGGGGAGATTCCGGGGAGCTGTTTTTT
CASTADRGDSGELFF
>NA|TRBJ2-7|many|TRBV12-3/TRBV12-4
TGTGCCAGCAACGAAGCAGGGGCTCCTTACGAGCAGTACTTC
CASNEAGAPYEQYF
>TRBD1|TRBJ2-3|few|TRBV24-1
TGTGCCACCAGTGAACCCTCGACAGGGACAGATACGCAGTATTTT
CATSEPSTGTDTQYF
>NA|TRBJ2-3|NA|TRBV3-1
TGTGCCAGCAGCCAAGAGAGGGCCCCTTGGGCAGATACGCAGTATTTT
CASSQERAPWADTQYF
>TRBD1|TRBJ2-3|few|TRBV5-1
TGCGCCAGCAGCTTGGTAACCAGGGGGCAAGATACGCAGTATTTT
CASSLVTRGQDTQYF
>NA|TRBJ2-1|few|TRBV11-2
TGTGCCAGCAGCCCCTGGGAACTAGCTGGTGAGCAGTTCTTC
CASSPWELAGEQFF
>NA|TRBJ1-2|NA|TRBV20-1
TGCAGTGCTAGACCTCCGAACAGGGACGATGGCTACACCTTC
CSARPPNRDDGYTF
>TRBD2|TRBJ2-1|few|TRBV11-3
TGTGCCAGCAGCCGACTAGCGGGAGGGAAGGAGCAGTTCTTC
CASSRLAGGKEQFF
>NA|TRBJ2-3|NA|TRBV12-3/TRBV12-4
TGTGCCAGCAGCCCCCGACCAGCGCTTGACACAGATACGCAGTATTTT
CASSPRPALDTDTQYF
>NA|TRBJ2-5|few|TRBV6-5
TGTGCCAGCAGTTATGGGCGGATGAAAGAGACCCAGTACTTC
CASSYGRMKETQYF
>TRBD2|TRBJ2-1|NA|TRBV20-1
TGCAGTGCTAGCGGGACTAGCGGGAGGAATGAGCAGTTCTTC
CSASGTSGRNEQFF
>NA|TRBJ1-5|once|TRBV5-1
TGCGCCAGCAGCTTCGGCGACGGACTCAATCAGCCCCAGCATTTT
CASSFGDGLNQPQHF
>NA|TRBJ2-5|NA|TRBV9
TGTGCCAGCAGCCCAGGGGGCGGGAGTTTGGAGACCCAGTACTTC
CASSPGGGSLETQYF
>NA|TRBJ2-5|NA|TRBV7-6
TGTGCCAGCAGCCGAGGTGTGGGGCGAAGCTCCCAAGAGACCCAGTACTTC
CASSRGVGRSSQETQYF
>NA|TRBJ2-6|many|TRBV13
TGTGCCAGCAGTTCTTTGACTGGGGCCAACGTCCTGACTTTC
CASSSLTGANVLTF
>TRBD1|TRBJ2-1|many|TRBV24-1
TGTGCCACCTCCGGGACAGGGCCTTACAATGAGCAGTTCTTC
CATSGTGPYNEQFF
>NA|TRBJ2-6|many|TRBV29-1
TGCAGCGTCGGGACTTCTGGGGCCAACGTCCTGACTTTC
CSVGTSGANVLTF
>NA|TRBJ1-5|NA|TRBV2
TGTGCCAGCAGTGTCAGGGTTCTACAGCCCCAGCATTTT
CASSVRVLQPQHF
>NA|TRBJ1-4|NA|TRBV20-1
TGCAGTATTACTACGGGGGCCAGAGGTGGACTCAATGAAAAACTGTTTTTT
CSITTGARGGLNEKLFF
>NA|TRBJ2-1|few|TRBV20-1
TGCAGTGCCGACGGGGCTAGTCGAAATGAGCAGTTCTTC
CSADGASRNEQFF
>NA|TRBJ2-1|few|TRBV9
TGTGCCAGCAGCCCCCGGGGGGCAAGGGGCAATGAGCAGTTCTTC
CASSPRGARGNEQFF
>TRBD1|TRBJ2-1|NA|TRBV19
TGTGCCAGTAGTATTGGACAGGGTTCCTACAATGAGCAGTTCTTC
CASSIGQGSYNEQFF
>NA|TRBJ2-5|few|TRBV29-1
TGCAGCGTTGAAGATCTGGGGGGACAGCTAGGGAAGACCCAGTACTTC
CSVEDLGGQLGKTQYF
>NA|TRBJ2-2|NA|TRBV4-1
TGCGCCAGCAGCCAAGATCAAGGGACAAACGTCGGGGAGCTGTTTTTT
CASSQDQGTNVGELFF
>NA|TRBJ2-5|few|TRBV5-1
TGCGCCAGCAGAATCCCCCCGCGGGGTATAGGCCAAGAGACCCAGTACTTC
CASRIPPRGIGQETQYF